This T cell receptor (beta chain) was sequenced during a study of spatial heterogeneity in lung cancer (dated 2019 in TCRdb). With regard to the full study: Beta-chain transcripts were consistently detected in greater numbers than alpha-chain transcripts, which likely reflected higher beta-chain transcript abundance. In tumor regions, TCR transcript counts showed a strong correlation with a T cell transcriptional module score derived from matched bulk RNA-seq. In the raw uncorrected reads, each unique combination of TCR and UMI appeared more than ten times on average. In non-small cell lung cancer, the study quantitatively compared TCR alpha and beta repertoires across several tumor regions, matched nontumor lung, and blood. Nonsynonymous mutation counts, determined by whole-exome sequencing of tumor tissue, were related to TCR repertoire features. Both alpha and beta chains were TCR-sequenced in fewer than 250 tumor regions, approximately 68 matched nontumor lung samples and some 50 PBMC samples obtained at surgery.

Libraries were made using 5' RACE. TCRdb records NextSeq 500 as the sequencer. In the TCR library protocol, a unique molecular identifier was attached to each TCR cDNA molecule so that PCR and sequencing errors could be corrected. Concerning the study's data processing: TCR identification, UMI-based error correction and CDR3 extraction were all carried out with Decombinator tools. Expanded TCRs were defined as those above a frequency of 2 per 1,000, corresponding to the top 1% of the tumor frequency distribution. Expanded tumor TCRs were classed as regional if statistically deemed absent (corrected P<0.05) from at least one tumor region, otherwise ubiquitous. Renyi diversity was computed with the R vegan package after each repertoire had been subsampled 100 times to 5,000 TCRs. CDR3 similarity networks were constructed using string-kernel similarity of amino acid triplets, with links drawn between CDR3s whose pairwise similarity was above 0.82. TCRdb itself trimmed the public reads at Q25 with fastp, ran MiXCR and retained productive beta chains. Rows with a matching CDR3 protein are joined into one entry that keeps the most common DNA and genes. In this record, the V and J calls reflect TCRdb's handling and not the investigators' own analysis. The sample yields roughly 3,800 distinct CDR3 sequences; roughly 5% were counted once. The ten most abundant clones make up more than 25% of the sample.

This clonotype is regarded as medium-sized (0.01 to 0.1%). This clone's antigen is unknown. No base quality information exists; no much larger clone differs at one position. The library was built for alpha chains, so this beta chain is an off-target read and its size means little. The time point label of this sample denotes: sample taken at primary tumor resection. The donors were 70 or so patients from the lung TRACERx cohort who had early-stage, untreated non-small cell lung cancer. For TCR sequencing, whole RNA was extracted from tumor and nontumor lung tissue, or from cryopreserved PBMC samples, and no cell sorting was done. Only patients with enough RNA available from two or more tumor regions were chosen for TCR sequencing. Before being selected, tumor and adjacent nontumor lung specimens were reviewed by a lung pathologist. On the study overall, not on this receptor specifically: A correlation was observed between the number of expanded intratumoral alpha and beta TCRs and the tumor nonsynonymous mutation count. The count of ubiquitous expanded TCRs correlated with the count of ubiquitous nonsynonymous mutations, and the count of regional expanded TCRs correlated with the count of regional nonsynonymous mutations. Confirming at a functional level the hypothesis that regional TCRs recognize regional mutations was considered to require additional single-cell paired TCR alpha and beta sequencing. TCR-seq coverage of tumor T cells was estimated at only roughly 7.7% for alpha chains and 13% for beta chains.

Material: lung tumor tissue, obtained at surgery. This TCR was sampled from a female donor with early-stage non-small cell lung cancer.

In nucleotide form, the sequence is TGCGCCAGCAGCTTGGAAGGGACAGGGTCTGGAAACACCATATATTTT. Its protein product is CASSLEGTGSGNTIYF. The receptor chain draws on TRBV5-1 and TRBJ1-3; 9 nucleotides in the junction match TRBD1. Via the germline V gene, CDR1 is SGHRS and CDR2 YFSETQ. Counted from cysteine to phenylalanine, this CDR3 has 16 amino acids. This entry keeps only the CDR3 DNA: 48 bases, framed from base 1. Compared with germline, V lacks 0 bases and J lacks 1 base; bases without a gene match: 2.